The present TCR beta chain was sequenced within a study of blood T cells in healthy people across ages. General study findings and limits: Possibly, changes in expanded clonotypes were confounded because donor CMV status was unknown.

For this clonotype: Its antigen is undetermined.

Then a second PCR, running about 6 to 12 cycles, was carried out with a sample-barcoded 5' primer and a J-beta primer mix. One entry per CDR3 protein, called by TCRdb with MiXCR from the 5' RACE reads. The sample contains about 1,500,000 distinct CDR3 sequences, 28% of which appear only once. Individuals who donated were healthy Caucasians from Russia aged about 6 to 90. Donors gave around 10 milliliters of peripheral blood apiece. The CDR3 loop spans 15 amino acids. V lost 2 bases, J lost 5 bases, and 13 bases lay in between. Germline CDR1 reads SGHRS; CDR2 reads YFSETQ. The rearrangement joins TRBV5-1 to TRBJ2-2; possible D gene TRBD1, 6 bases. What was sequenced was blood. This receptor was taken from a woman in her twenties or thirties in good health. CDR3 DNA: TGCGCCAGCAGCTTAACTGACAGGCGAACCGGGGAGCTGTTTTTT. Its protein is CASSLTDRRTGELFF.